These 5 T cell receptor beta chains were sequenced from one sample in a study of OX40 agonist ivuxolimab in advanced cancers. Profiling relied on immunoSEQ multiplex PCR, and the TCRdb table lists in-frame clones only, not all of them. The repertoire consists of tens of thousands of clones, with roughly nine tenths occurring once and the leading ten covering roughly 2.8%. The material was CD4+ or CD8+ T cells sorted from blood, obtained in a trial of the OX40 agonist ivuxolimab. The receptors come from an adult with an advanced solid tumor such as melanoma, head and neck, liver or kidney cancer.

The chain combines TRBV14 with TRBJ1-6; D unclear. CDR3 length: 11 amino acids. V was clipped by 1 base and J by 11 bases, with 3 bases between them. Germline CDR1 is SGHDN and CDR2 is FVKESK. The CDR3 DNA reads TGTGCCAGCAGCCAAGGGACACCCCTCCACTTT. Amino acid sequence: CASSQGTPLHF.

The chain employs TRBV7-9 and TRBJ2-7; 10 bases fit TRBD1. Per germline, CDR1 SEHNR and CDR2 FQNEAQ (reference sequence). The CDR3 covers 14 residues. Losses at the gene ends were 5 bases for V and 5 bases for J; bases not matched to a gene: 6. The CDR3: CASSLGQGKNEQYF. As DNA, the CDR3 is TGTGCCAGCAGCCTGGGACAGGGGAAGAACGAGCAGTACTTC.

The chain has TRBV6-5 and TRBJ2-3; 9 nucleotides line up with TRBD1. The CDR3 is 15 residues long. The germline gives CDR1 MNHEY, CDR2 SVGAGI. V lost 4 bases, J lost 3 bases, and 5 bases stayed unmatched. The CDR3 DNA is TGTGCCAGCAGTTCCGGGACAGGGATAACAGATACGCAGTATTTT. Translating it yields CASSSGTGITDTQYF.

This clone was detected a few times. The rearrangement uses TRBV5-1 and TRBJ1-2; D remains unclear. The germline V gene encodes CDR1 SGHRS and CDR2 YFSETQ. The CDR3 is 13 amino acids. Trimming removed 3 bases from V and 4 bases from J, with 10 bases in between. The chain's CDR3 is CASSSDNTYGYTF. The CDR3 region has the DNA TGCGCCAGCAGCTCCGACAACACCTATGGCTACACCTTC.

This chain joins TRBV28 and TRBJ1-5; D is unresolved. V was cut by 4 bases and J by 3 bases, with 10 bases left in between. The V gene's germline CDR1 is MDHEN and CDR2 SYDVKM. The CDR3 length is 14 residues. Here the CDR3 DNA reads TGTGCCAGCAGTTGGGCGAGGAACAATCAGCCCCAGCATTTT. Translated: CASSWARNNQPQHF.